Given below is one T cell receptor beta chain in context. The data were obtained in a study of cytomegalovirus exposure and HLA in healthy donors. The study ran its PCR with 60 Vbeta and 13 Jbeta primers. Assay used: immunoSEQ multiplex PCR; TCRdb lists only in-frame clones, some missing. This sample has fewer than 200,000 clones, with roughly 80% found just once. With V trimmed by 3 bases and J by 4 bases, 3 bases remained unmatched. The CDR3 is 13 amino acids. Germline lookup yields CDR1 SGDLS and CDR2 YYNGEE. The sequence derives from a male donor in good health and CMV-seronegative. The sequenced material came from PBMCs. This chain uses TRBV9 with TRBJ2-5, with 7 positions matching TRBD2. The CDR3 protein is CASSAGRIETQYF. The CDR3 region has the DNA TGTGCCAGCAGCGCCGGGAGGATAGAGACCCAGTACTTC.